This T cell receptor (beta chain) was identified in a study of blood T cell repertoires in COVID-19. As for the study in general: Sources were T cells, B-cell-depleted T cells, or PBMCs; the material itself was cDNA or gDNA.

Germline V gene data show CDR1 as KGHDR and CDR2 as SFDVKD. The CDR3 is 19 amino acids. The V and J ends lost 5 bases and 0 bases, in that order; junction bases with no gene match: 11. Assay: immunoSEQ multiplex PCR; the TCRdb copy retains only in-frame clones and omits some. This table has just under 350,000 clones, around 80% appearing once. The receptor was derived from a man aged 25-40 years with active or convalescent COVID-19. Sequencing was done on a sample of peripheral blood. The chain has TRBV24-1 and TRBJ2-2; 10 bases align to TRBD1. The CDR3 here is CATSGTGTGVFTNTGELFF. The CDR3 DNA sequence: TGTGCCACCAGTGGTACCGGGACAGGGGTTTTTACGAACACCGGGGAGCTGTTTTTT.